The TCR beta chain under discussion was sequenced for a study of blood T cell repertoires in COVID-19. Study summary: PBMCs, B-cell-depleted T cells, or T cells were the source of the cDNA or gDNA that made up the material.

Authors' processing steps: Estimated nucleated cell counts came from reference gene primer amplification. This table comes from immunoSEQ multiplex PCR, and its TCRdb copy is limited to in-frame clones, with some not included. That table gives V, J and clone size, and the DNA gave D and trimming. Of about 160,000 clones listed, around 87% were seen once; the top ten hold approximately 6.5%. The CDR3 extends over 15 amino acids. Germline CDR1 reads LGHDT; CDR2 reads YNNKEL (reference sequence). The J segment lost 7 bases and the V segment lost 1 base, leaving 4 bases of the junction unmatched. The V gene is TRBV3-1 (or the pseudogene TRBV3-2), the J gene TRBJ2-1; 10 bases are shared with TRBD1. Specimen: peripheral blood. The receptor's source is a man at least 80 years old with acute or convalescent COVID-19. The CDR3 region has the DNA TGTGCCAGCAGCCAAGGGACAGGGGGGGGTAATGAGCAGTTCTTC. Residues: CASSQGTGGGNEQFF.